The present TCR beta chain was sequenced within a study of shared T cell receptors in the human thymus. The repertoire was sequenced with immunoSEQ multiplex PCR; TCRdb's copy has only in-frame clones and lacks some. The table includes roughly 660,000 clones, around nine tenths detected once. This CDR3 is built from 16 residues. V was clipped by 4 bases and J by 9 bases; unmatched bases: 17. The germline gives CDR1 SGDLS, CDR2 YYNGEE. These sequences were also reported in another study, on human thymus T cells. That work states: Having surgery to correct congenital heart defects, healthy Finnish infants acted as the donors. Resected material from corrective heart surgery provided the thymus tissue analysed. Related research reported highly overlapping thymic repertoires among unrelated individuals.

The clonotype originates from a boy under two years old with a congenital heart defect. The sample was thymocytes. The chain joins TRBV9 to TRBJ2-3, with TRBD2 matching over 7 bases. For the CDR3, the DNA is TGTGCCAGCAGCCCAGGGTGGGCGGGAGATTGGTACACGCAGTATTTT. Protein: CASSPGWAGDWYTQYF.